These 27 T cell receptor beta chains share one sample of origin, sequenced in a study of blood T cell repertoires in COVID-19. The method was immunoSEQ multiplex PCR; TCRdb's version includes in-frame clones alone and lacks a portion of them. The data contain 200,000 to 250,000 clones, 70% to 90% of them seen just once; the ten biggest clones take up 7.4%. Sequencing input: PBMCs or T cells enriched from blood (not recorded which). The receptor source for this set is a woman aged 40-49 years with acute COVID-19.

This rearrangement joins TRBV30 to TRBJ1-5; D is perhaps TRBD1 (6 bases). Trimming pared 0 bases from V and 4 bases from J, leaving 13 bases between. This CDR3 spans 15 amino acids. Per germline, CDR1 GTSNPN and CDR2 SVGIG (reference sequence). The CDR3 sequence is CAWSVSGTFNQPQHF. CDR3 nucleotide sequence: TGTGCCTGGAGTGTTAGCGGGACATTTAATCAGCCCCAGCATTTT.

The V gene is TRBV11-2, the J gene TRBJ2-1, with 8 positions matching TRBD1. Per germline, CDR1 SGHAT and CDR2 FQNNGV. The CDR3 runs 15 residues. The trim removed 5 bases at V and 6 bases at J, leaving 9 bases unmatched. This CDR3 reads CASSLTGGMLNEQFF. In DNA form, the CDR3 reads TGTGCCAGCAGCCTAACAGGGGGTATGCTCAATGAGCAGTTCTTC.

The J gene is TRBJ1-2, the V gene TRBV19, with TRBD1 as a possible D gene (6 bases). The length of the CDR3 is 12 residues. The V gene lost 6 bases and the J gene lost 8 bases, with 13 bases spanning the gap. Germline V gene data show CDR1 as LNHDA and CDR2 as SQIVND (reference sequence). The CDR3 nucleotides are TGTGCCAGTAGCCTTCGACAGGTCGGCTACACCTTC. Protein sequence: CASSLRQVGYTF.

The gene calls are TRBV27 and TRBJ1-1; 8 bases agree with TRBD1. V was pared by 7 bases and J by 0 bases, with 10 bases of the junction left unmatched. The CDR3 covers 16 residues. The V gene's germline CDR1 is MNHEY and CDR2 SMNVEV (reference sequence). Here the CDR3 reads CASKSGTGLLNTEAFF. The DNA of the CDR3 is TGTGCCAGCAAATCCGGGACAGGTTTACTGAACACTGAAGCTTTCTTT.

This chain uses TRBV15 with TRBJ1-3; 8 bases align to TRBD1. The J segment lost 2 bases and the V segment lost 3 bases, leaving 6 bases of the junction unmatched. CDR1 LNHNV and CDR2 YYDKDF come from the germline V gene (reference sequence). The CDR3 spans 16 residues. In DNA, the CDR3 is TGTGCCACCAGCAGGACAGGGGACGCGGCTGGAAACACCATATATTTT. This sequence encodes CATSRTGDAAGNTIYF.

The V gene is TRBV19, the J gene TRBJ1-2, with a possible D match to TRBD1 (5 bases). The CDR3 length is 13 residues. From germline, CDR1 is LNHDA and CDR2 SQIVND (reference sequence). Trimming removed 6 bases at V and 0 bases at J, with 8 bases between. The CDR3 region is CASSPRANYGYTF. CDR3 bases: TGTGCCAGTAGCCCCAGGGCTAACTATGGCTACACCTTC.

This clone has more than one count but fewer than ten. In DNA, the CDR3 is TGTGCCACCAGTGATTTGGGACTAGCGGGAGTAAAGGAGACCCAGTACTTC. Residues: CATSDLGLAGVKETQYF. The chain combines TRBV24-1 with TRBJ2-5; 13 bases match TRBD2. Germline CDR1 KGHDR, CDR2 SFDVKD. The junction had 5 bases not matched to a gene; V was cut back by 0 bases and J by 5 bases. The CDR3 loop spans 17 amino acids.

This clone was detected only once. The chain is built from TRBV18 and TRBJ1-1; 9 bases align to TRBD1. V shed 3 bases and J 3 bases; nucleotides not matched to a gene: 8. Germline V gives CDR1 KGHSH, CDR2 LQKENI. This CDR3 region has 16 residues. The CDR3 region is CASSPDRGVSDTEAFF. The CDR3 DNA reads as TGTGCCAGCTCACCGGACAGGGGCGTGTCCGACACTGAAGCTTTCTTT.

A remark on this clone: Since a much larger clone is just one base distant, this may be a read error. The CDR3 reads CASSPDRNYGYTF. In nucleotides, the CDR3 is TGTGCCAGCAGCCCGGACAGAAACTATGGCTACACCTTC. The V call is TRBV7-2, the J call TRBJ1-2; D is possibly TRBD1 (6 bases). Trimming removed 5 bases from V and 2 bases from J, with 9 bases in between. There are 13 residues in the CDR3. Germline V CDR1 and CDR2: SGHTA, FQGNSA.

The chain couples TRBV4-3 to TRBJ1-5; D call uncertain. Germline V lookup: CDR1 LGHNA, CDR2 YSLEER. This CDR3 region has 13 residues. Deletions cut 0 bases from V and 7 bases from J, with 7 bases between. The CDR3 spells CASSQDTRQPQHF. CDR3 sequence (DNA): TGCGCCAGCAGCCAAGACACTCGCCAGCCCCAGCATTTT.

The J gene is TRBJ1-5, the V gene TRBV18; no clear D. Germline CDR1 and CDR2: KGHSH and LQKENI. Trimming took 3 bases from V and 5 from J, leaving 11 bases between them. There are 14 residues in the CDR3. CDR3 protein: CASSPTQSYQPQHF. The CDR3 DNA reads TGTGCCAGCTCACCCACACAATCCTATCAGCCCCAGCATTTT. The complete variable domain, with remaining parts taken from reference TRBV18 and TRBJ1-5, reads NAGVMQNPRHLVRRRGQEARLRCSPMKGHSHVYWYRQLPEEGLKFMVYLQKENIIDESGMPKERFSAEFPKEGPSILRIQQVVRGDSAAYFCASSPTQSYQPQHFGDGTRLSIL.

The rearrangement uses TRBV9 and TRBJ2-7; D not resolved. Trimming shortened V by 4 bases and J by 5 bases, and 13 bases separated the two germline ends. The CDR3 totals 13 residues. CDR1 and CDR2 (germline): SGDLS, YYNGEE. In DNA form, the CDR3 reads TGTGCCAGCAGCCCCGCTTTCGGTAACGAGCAGTACTTC. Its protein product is CASSPAFGNEQYF.

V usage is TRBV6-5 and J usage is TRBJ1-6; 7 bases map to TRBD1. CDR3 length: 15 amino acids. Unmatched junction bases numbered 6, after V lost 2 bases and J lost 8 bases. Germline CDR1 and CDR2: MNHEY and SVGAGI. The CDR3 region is CASSYARTGDSPLHF. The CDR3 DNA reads TGTGCCAGCAGTTACGCTAGGACAGGTGATTCACCCCTCCACTTT.

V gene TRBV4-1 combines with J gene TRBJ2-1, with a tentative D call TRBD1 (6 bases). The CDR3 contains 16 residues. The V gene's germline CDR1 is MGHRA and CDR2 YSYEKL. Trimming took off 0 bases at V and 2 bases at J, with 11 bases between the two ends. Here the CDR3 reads CASSQEDRRTYNEQFF. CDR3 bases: TGCGCCAGCAGCCAAGAAGACAGGCGCACCTACAATGAGCAGTTCTTC.

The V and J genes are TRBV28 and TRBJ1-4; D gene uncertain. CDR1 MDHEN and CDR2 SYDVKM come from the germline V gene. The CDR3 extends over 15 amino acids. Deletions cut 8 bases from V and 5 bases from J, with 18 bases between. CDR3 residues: CASGSRLLPNEKLFF. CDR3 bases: TGTGCCAGCGGATCTAGACTGCTACCGAATGAAAAACTGTTTTTT.

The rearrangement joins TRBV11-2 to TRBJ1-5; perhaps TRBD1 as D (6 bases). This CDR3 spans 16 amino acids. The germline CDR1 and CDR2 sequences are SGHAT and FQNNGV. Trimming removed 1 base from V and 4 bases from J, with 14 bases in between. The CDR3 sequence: CASSLGGHASNQPQHF. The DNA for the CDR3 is TGTGCCAGCAGCTTAGGGGGACACGCATCTAATCAGCCCCAGCATTTT. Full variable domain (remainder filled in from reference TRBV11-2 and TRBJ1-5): EAGVAQSPRYKIIEKRQSVAFWCNPISGHATLYWYQQILGQGPKLLIQFQNNGVVDDSQLPKDRFSAERLKGVDSTLKIQPAKLEDSAVYLCASSLGGHASNQPQHFGDGTRLSIL.

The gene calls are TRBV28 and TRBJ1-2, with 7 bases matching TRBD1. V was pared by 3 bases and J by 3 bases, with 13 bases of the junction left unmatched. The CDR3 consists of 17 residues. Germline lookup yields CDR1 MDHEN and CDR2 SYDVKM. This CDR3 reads CASSFQAGTVIYYGYTF. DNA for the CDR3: TGTGCCAGCAGTTTCCAAGCCGGGACAGTGATCTACTATGGCTACACCTTC.

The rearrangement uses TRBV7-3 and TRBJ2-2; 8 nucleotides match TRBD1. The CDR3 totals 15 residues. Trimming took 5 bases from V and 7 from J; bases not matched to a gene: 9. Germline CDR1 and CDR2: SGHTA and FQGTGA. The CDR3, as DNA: TGTGCCAGCAGCCCGAGGACAGGGCGGGTCGGGGAGCTGTTTTTT. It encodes CASSPRTGRVGELFF.

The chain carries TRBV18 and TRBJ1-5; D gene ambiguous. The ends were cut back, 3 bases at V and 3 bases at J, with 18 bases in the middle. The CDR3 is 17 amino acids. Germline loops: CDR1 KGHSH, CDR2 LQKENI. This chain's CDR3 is CASSPESPLRTNQPQHF. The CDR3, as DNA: TGTGCCAGCTCACCGGAGTCGCCTCTTAGAACCAATCAGCCCCAGCATTTT. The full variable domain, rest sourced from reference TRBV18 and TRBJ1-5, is NAGVMQNPRHLVRRRGQEARLRCSPMKGHSHVYWYRQLPEEGLKFMVYLQKENIIDESGMPKERFSAEFPKEGPSILRIQQVVRGDSAAYFCASSPESPLRTNQPQHFGDGTRLSIL.

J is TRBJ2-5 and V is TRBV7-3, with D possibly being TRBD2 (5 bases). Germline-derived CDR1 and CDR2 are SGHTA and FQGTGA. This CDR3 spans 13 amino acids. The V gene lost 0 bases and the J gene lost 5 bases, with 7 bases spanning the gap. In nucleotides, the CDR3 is TGTGCCAGCAGCTTAACTCGGGGTGAGACCCAGTACTTC. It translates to CASSLTRGETQYF.

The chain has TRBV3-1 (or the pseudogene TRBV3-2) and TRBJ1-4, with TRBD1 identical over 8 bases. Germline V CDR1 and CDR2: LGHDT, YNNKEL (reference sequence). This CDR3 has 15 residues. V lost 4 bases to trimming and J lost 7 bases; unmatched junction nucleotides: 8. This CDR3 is CASSPNRGESEKLFF. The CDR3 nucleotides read TGTGCCAGCAGCCCTAACAGGGGGGAGAGTGAAAAACTGTTTTTT.

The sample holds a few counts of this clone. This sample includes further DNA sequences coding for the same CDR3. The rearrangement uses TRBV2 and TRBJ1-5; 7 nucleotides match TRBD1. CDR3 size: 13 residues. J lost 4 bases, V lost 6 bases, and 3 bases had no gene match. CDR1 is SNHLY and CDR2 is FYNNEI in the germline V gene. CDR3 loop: CASRSTGNQPQHF. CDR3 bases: TGTGCCAGCAGATCGACAGGGAATCAGCCCCAGCATTTT.

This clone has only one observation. DNA for the CDR3: TGTGCCAGTAGTACGGGGGACAGGGGATCTGGTCAGCCCCAGCATTTT. It translates to CASSTGDRGSGQPQHF. The rearrangement uses TRBV19 and TRBJ1-5; TRBD1 matches 10 bases. The CDR3 length is 16 residues. CDR1 is LNHDA, CDR2 SQIVND, per germline (reference sequence). J was trimmed by 6 bases and V by 4 bases; bases with no gene match: 9.

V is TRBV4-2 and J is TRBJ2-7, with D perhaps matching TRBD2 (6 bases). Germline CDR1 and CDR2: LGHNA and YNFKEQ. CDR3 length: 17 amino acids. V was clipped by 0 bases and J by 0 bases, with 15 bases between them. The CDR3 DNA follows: TGTGCCAGCAGCCAAGAAGAAGGGGTGGGGGGCTCCTACGAGCAGTACTTC. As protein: CASSQEEGVGGSYEQYF.

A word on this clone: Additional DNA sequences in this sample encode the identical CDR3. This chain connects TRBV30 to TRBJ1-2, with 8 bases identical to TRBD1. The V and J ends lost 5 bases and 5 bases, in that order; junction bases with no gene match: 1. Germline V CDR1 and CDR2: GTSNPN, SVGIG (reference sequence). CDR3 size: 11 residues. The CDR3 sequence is CAWGTGYGYTF. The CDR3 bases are TGTGCCTGGGGGACAGGATATGGCTACACCTTC. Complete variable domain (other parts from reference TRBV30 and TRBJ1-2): SQTIHQWPATLVQPVGSPLSLECTVEGTSNPNLYWYRQAAGRGLQLLFYSVGIGQISSEVPQNLSASRPQDRQFILSSKKLLLSDSGFYLCAWGTGYGYTFGSGTRLTVV.

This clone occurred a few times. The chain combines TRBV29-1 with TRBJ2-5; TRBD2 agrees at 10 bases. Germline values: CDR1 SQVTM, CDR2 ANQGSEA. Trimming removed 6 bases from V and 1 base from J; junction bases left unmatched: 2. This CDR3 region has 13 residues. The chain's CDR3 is CSVRTSGQETQYF. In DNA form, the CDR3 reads TGCAGCGTGAGGACTAGCGGCCAAGAGACCCAGTACTTC.

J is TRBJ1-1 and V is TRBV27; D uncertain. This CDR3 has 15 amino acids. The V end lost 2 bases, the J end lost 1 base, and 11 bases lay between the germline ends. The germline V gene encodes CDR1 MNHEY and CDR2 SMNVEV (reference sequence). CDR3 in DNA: TGTGCCAGCAGTTTAACCCTGCGGAGGAACACTGAAGCTTTCTTT. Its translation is CASSLTLRRNTEAFF.